This passage covers 14 T cell receptor beta chains from one sample sequenced in a study of CD8+CD57+ T cells in acquired aplastic anemia listed by TCRdb under 2018. These reads were obtained on an Illumina HiSeq 2000. Genomic DNA was used as template for profiling of TCR beta VDJ combinations and CDR3 sequences. In TCRdb, the public reads were trimmed at Q25 with fastp and aligned with MiXCR, with productive beta chains retained. Identical CDR3 protein sequences are pooled into one entry, listed with their most common genes and DNA. The sample has under 350,000 distinct CDR3 sequences on record, around three fifths of them singletons. The ten largest clones add up to roughly 1.3% of the sample. Patients chosen for sequencing had shown expansion of CD8+CD57+ cells by flow cytometry. Sequencing used sorted CD4+, CD8+, or CD8+CD57+ T cells (not recorded which) from PBMCs. Receptors originate from a human donor with aplastic anemia.

This clonotype was observed at least ten times. This chain uses TRBV5-1 with TRBJ1-1, with a possible D match to TRBD1 (5 bases). CDR1 and CDR2 (germline): SGHRS, YFSETQ. The CDR3 length is 14 residues. V dropped 4 bases and J dropped 0 bases, with 10 bases sitting between them. The DNA of the CDR3 is TGCGCCAGCAGCCAGGGACGGATGAACACTGAAGCTTTCTTT. It codes for CASSQGRMNTEAFF.

This clonotype has at least ten counts. The chain combines TRBV7-8 with TRBJ1-2, with TRBD1 matching over 11 bases. The CDR3 consists of 15 residues. The junction had 7 bases not matched to a gene; V was cut back by 3 bases and J by 7 bases. CDR1 and CDR2 from the germline V gene are SGHVS and FQNEAQ. The CDR3 DNA reads TGTGCCAGCAGCTTGGACAGGGGGCGAGCTGGTGGCTACACCTTC. It specifies CASSLDRGRAGGYTF.

The chain joins TRBV7-2 to TRBJ2-6; D remains unclear. Germline V gene data show CDR1 as SGHTA and CDR2 as FQGNSA. V gave up 4 bases and J gave up 1 base, with 5 bases separating them. CDR3 length: 14 amino acids. As DNA, the CDR3 is TGTGCCAGCAGCTCGACTTCTGGGGCCAACGTCCTGACTTTC. The encoded protein is CASSSTSGANVLTF.

In the case of this clonotype: Mismatch with germline at one junction end may stem from a read error. The rearrangement uses TRBV10-2 and TRBJ2-3; weak D call: TRBD1 (6 bases). The germline V gene encodes CDR1 WSHSY and CDR2 SAAADI. CDR3 length equals 14 residues. The CDR3 is CASSGTLIIDTQYF. Written as DNA, the CDR3 is TGTGCCAGCAGTGGGACACTTATCATAGATACGCAGTATTTT.

The chain recombines TRBV7-9 with TRBJ2-5; D gene ambiguous. The CDR3 consists of 14 residues. Between the trimmed V and J ends, which lost 1 base and 1 base, there was a span of 7 bases. Germline V gene sequence: CDR1 SEHNR, CDR2 FQNEAQ (reference sequence). The CDR3 nucleotides read TGTGCCAGCAGCTTAGGTGTCAGCCAAGAGACCCAGTACTTC. As protein: CASSLGVSQETQYF. The whole variable domain, remainder taken from reference TRBV7-9 and TRBJ2-5, is DTGVSQNPRHKITKRGQNVTFRCDPISEHNRLYWYRQTLGQGPEFLTYFQNEAQLEKSRLLSDRFSAERPKGSFSTLEIQRTEQGDSAMYLCASSLGVSQETQYFGPGTRLLVL.

V usage is TRBV10-1 and J usage is TRBJ2-3, with 15 nucleotides matching TRBD2. The CDR3 has 18 amino acids. Germline CDR1 and CDR2: WNHNN and SYGVQD (reference sequence). Trimming took 0 bases from V and 3 from J; bases not matched to a gene: 4. The CDR3 DNA reads TGCGCCAGCAGTGAGTCGAGGGGACTAGCGGGGGGAACAGATACGCAGTATTTT. This translates into CASSESRGLAGGTDTQYF.

This clonotype occurred a few times. J is TRBJ2-3 and V is TRBV2, with a weak D call TRBD2 (5 bases). CDR1 SNHLY and CDR2 FYNNEI come from the germline V gene. The CDR3 contains 13 residues. Deletions cut 6 bases from V and 0 bases from J, with 7 bases between. In nucleotides, the CDR3 is TGTGCCAGCAGACCGGGGAGCACAGATACGCAGTATTTT. Encoded protein: CASRPGSTDTQYF.

There are many counts of this clonotype. The rearrangement uses TRBV6-1 and TRBJ1-1; D unclear. Germline V gene sequence: CDR1 MNHNS, CDR2 SASEGT. V was shortened by 6 bases and J by 4 bases, with 18 bases between the two germline ends. The CDR3 contains 15 residues. The CDR3 coding sequence is TGTGCCAGCAGAAAAGGCTATGATTTGGGCACTGAAGCTTTCTTT. Its protein product is CASRKGYDLGTEAFF.

The CDR3 DNA reads TGTGCCAGGAGCCCGGTTGGGGGCTCTACTGAAGCTTTCTTT. Its translation is CARSPVGGSTEAFF. The chain carries TRBV7-9 and TRBJ1-1; D is possibly TRBD1 (6 bases). Trimming stripped 9 bases from V and 5 bases from J, with 19 bases between. This CDR3 comprises 14 residues. CDR1 SEHNR and CDR2 FQNEAQ come from the germline V gene (reference sequence).

This clonotype was detected only a few times. This CDR3 is CASSLGSESNQPQHF. The CDR3 bases are TGCGCCAGCAGCTTGGGGTCGGAAAGCAATCAGCCCCAGCATTTT. The chain recombines TRBV5-1 with TRBJ1-5; no clear D. The V end lost 0 bases, the J end lost 1 base, and 8 bases lay between the germline ends. CDR3 length equals 15 residues. Germline V lookup: CDR1 SGHRS, CDR2 YFSETQ.

This chain uses TRBV7-3 with TRBJ2-2, with D perhaps assigned TRBD1 or TRBD2 (5 bases each). The ends were cut back, 3 bases at V and 0 bases at J, with 14 bases in the middle. This CDR3 contains 17 residues. Germline assignment: CDR1 SGHTA and CDR2 FQGTGA. CDR3 sequence: CASSFRGDGTNTGELFF. Written as DNA, the CDR3 is TGTGCCAGCAGCTTCAGAGGGGACGGAACGAACACCGGGGAGCTGTTTTTT.

This clonotype appeared many times. The chain joins TRBV5-6 to TRBJ2-3; D not resolved. Germline loops: CDR1 SGHDT, CDR2 YYEEEE. The CDR3 runs 14 residues. V was pared by 3 bases and J by 0 bases, with 8 bases between. In nucleotides, the CDR3 is TGTGCCAGCAGCTCCCTCCAGAGCACAGATACGCAGTATTTT. This gives the protein CASSSLQSTDTQYF.

V gene TRBV20-1 combines with J gene TRBJ2-3; 15 bases agree with TRBD2. CDR3 length equals 15 residues. Looked up from germline, CDR1 is DFQATT and CDR2 is SNEGSKA (reference sequence). CDR3 amino acids: CSGTSGGLATDTQYF. Here the CDR3 DNA reads TGCAGCGGGACTAGCGGGGGGCTGGCCACAGATACGCAGTATTTT.

The chain links TRBV20-1 to TRBJ2-7; the D gene is possibly TRBD1 (6 bases). Trimming shortened V by 2 bases and J by 1 base, and 9 bases separated the two germline ends. In germline, CDR1 is DFQATT, CDR2 SNEGSKA (reference sequence). The CDR3 covers 13 residues. In DNA form, the CDR3 reads TGCAGTGCTAGACAGGGGTATTCCTACGAGCAGTACTTC. It translates to CSARQGYSYEQYF.